This T cell receptor (beta chain) was sequenced in a study of cytomegalovirus exposure and HLA in healthy donors. Study background: In an earlier analysis, 90 million to 120 million unique TCR beta sequences were found from some 170 million T cells. Study-wide results and caveats: Researchers reported from a later analysis that most CMV-associated TCR beta chains appeared HLA-restricted. Near-uniform donor sequencing depth was presumed by presence/absence analyses. Common viral pathogens were later found to be apparently linked to several of the most significant clusters.

V was trimmed by 8 bases and J by 8 bases, leaving 6 bases between them. CDR1 is SEHNR, CDR2 FQNEAQ, per germline (reference sequence). The CDR3 is made up of 9 amino acids. With respect to this clone: The antigen remains unidentified.

13 Jbeta primers and 60 Vbeta primers were used for the PCR. Some clones are missing from TCRdb's copy, which holds only in-frame ones; the method was immunoSEQ multiplex PCR. The sample has 120,000 or so clones, 75% to 85% seen once. The TCR was taken from a man younger than 30 in good health and CMV-seronegative. The specimen sequenced was PBMCs. This sequence joins TRBV7-9 and TRBJ1-2; D is undetermined. The CDR3 protein is CASSEGYTF. CDR3 sequence (DNA): TGTGCCAGCTCGGAGGGCTACACCTTC.